This note documents a single T cell receptor (beta chain) sequence. The clone's antigen remains unknown. Nothing much larger sits one base from this clone, and base qualities are not available. Spanning cysteine to phenylalanine, the CDR3 consists of 13 amino acids. The kept DNA is CDR3 alone, 39 bases in frame from the first base. Trimming leaves V shorter by 5 bases and J shorter by 7 bases, with the junction holding 6 bases beyond the gene matches. CDR1 and CDR2 were assigned from the germline V gene (reference sequence) as LNHDA and SQIVND. These data originate in a study of memory B cells and T cells in multiple sclerosis (dated by TCRdb to 2016 to 2019). Describing the broader study: The study compared the TCR beta repertoires of autoproliferating peripheral T cells with those of brain lesion-infiltrating T cells in multiple sclerosis patients. Two multiple sclerosis patients, for whom either brain lesions at autopsy or brain-infiltrating cells from biopsy were available, were included in TCR sequencing.

TCRbeta CDR3 regions were amplified from extracted genomic DNA using the immunoSEQ Platform. Multiplex PCR, high-throughput sequencing and a vendor bioinformatics pipeline were brought together in the immunoSEQ assay. In the paper's pipeline: Non-productive sequences and CDR3s shorter than 4 amino acids were removed, and clonotype frequencies were recalculated per sample. In immunoSEQ Analyzer 2.0, a clonotype counted as shared when the CDR3 amino acid, V gene and J gene sequences were identical. To normalize repertoire overlap, the number of shared clonotypes was divided by the product of the two clone-set sizes and multiplied by 1000 to give arbitrary units. In TCRdb, the immuneACCESS table is reduced to in-frame sequences with V and J assigned. These tables do not hold every clone; where another copy was compared, an unresolved V gene accounts for under half, and the others remain unexplained. The V and J calls and clone size were taken over from that table, and D and trimming were inferred from the DNA. The sample records about 32,000 clones, 86% of which are singletons. The ten most abundant clones make up roughly 3% of the sample.

After CFSE-labeled PBMCs were cultured without a stimulus, the autoproliferating (CFSEdim) and non-proliferating (CFSEhi) T cell fractions were sequenced separately. In total, more than 4x10^7 CFSE-labeled PBMCs were cultured without stimulus for approximately seven days, after which replicate wells were pooled. PBMCs were labeled with 0.5 uM CFSE and cultured without exogenous stimuli in serum-free AIM-V medium. PBMCs were isolated by Ficoll density gradient centrifugation and were cryopreserved before use. Live 7-AAD-negative cells were sorted on a FACSAria III, washed with PBS, and frozen at -80 degrees C as dry pellets. On the study overall, not on this receptor specifically: Clone-set sizes differed between compartments, which influenced counts of shared clonotypes and required normalization.

This TCR was recovered from a human donor with multiple sclerosis. The chain employs TRBV19 and TRBJ1-2; 8 middle bases align to TRBD1. The sample comprised PBMCs from blood kept in culture. The CDR3 amino acid sequence is: CASSSQGARGYTF. The DNA sequence reads TGTGCCAGTAGTTCTCAGGGGGCGCGTGGCTACACCTTC.